This T cell receptor (beta chain) was captured by sequencing in a study of shared clonotypes between healthy human individuals. At the deep level, the assay was run. Method: immunoSEQ multiplex PCR; TCRdb's copy keeps in-frame clones and lacks some. Found here are roughly 2.1 million clones, just over 90% of them singletons; the top ten hold 1.5% to 2%. Study outcomes and limitations: The generation probabilities recorded for non-shared clonotypes fell below those of clonotypes shared by all four donors. It was observed that roughly 5.1% of naive CD4 clonotypes were shared across several donors. Among donors, the sharing of clonotypes was expected to be influenced by sequencing depth.

In the naive CD8 group, cells lacked CD45RO and were positively selected for CCR7, so terminally differentiated effector memory CD45RA+ cells were left out. Comments on this clone: The antigen is not known.

The receptor was isolated from a man aged 18 to 30 in good health. Some clones in this sample may be carry-over from other donors' samples. The sequenced sample was naive CD8+ T cells from PBMCs.

CDR3 region: CASSEWGSGDEQYF. CDR3 bases: TGTGCCAGCAGCGAGTGGGGGTCGGGCGACGAGCAGTACTTC. The chain employs TRBV9 and TRBJ2-7; D possibly matches TRBD1 or TRBD2 (5 bases each). Germline assignment: CDR1 SGDLS and CDR2 YYNGEE. This CDR3 spans 14 amino acids. Trimming shortened V by 3 bases and J by 5 bases, and 15 bases separated the two germline ends.